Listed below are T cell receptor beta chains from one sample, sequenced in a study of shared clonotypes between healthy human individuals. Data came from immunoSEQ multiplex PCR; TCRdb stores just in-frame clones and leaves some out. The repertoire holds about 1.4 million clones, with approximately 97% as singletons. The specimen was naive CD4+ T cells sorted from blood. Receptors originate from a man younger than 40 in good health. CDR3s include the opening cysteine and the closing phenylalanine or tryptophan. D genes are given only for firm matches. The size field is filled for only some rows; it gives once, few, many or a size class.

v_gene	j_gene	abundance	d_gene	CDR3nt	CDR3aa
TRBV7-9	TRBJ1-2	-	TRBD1	TGTGCCAGCAGCTATGGACAGGGGGACTATGGCTACACCTTC	CASSYGQGDYGYTF
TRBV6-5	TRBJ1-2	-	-	TGTGCCAGCAGTTACGACAAAAACTATGGCTACACCTTC	CASSYDKNYGYTF
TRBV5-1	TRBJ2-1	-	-	TGCGCCAGCAGCGTCGTCGCGGGTAGTGAGCAGTTCTTC	CASSVVAGSEQFF
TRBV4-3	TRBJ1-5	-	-	TGCGCCAGCAGCCAAGTGGGACTGAACCAGCCCCAGCATTTT	CASSQVGLNQPQHF
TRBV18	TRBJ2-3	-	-	TGTGCCAGCTCACCACCGTCCGGGTTAGCGCAGTATTTT	CASSPPSGLAQYF
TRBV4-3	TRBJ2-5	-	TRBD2	TGCGCCAGCAGCCCAGGGGCGGGAGGGGGAGAGACCCAGTACTTC	CASSPGAGGGETQYF
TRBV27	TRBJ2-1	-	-	TGTGCCAGCAGTTTAGTCCCTAGCGGGACAGGTGAGCAGTTCTTC	CASSLVPSGTGEQFF
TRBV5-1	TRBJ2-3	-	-	TGCGCCAGCGGCGATTCTGTTGATGATCAGTCAGATACGCAGTATTTT	CASGDSVDDQSDTQYF
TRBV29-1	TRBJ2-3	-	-	TGCAGCGTTGAAGTAGGCCCTGTCAATACGCAGTATTTT	CSVEVGPVNTQYF
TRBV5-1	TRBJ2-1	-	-	TGCGCCAGCAGCTTGTTTGGATTAACTTCCGGTACAGGGAACAATGAGCAGTTCTTC	CASSLFGLTSGTGNNEQFF
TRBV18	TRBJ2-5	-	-	TGTGCCAGCTCACCGCGCACAAGGGAGACCCAGTACTTC	CASSPRTRETQYF
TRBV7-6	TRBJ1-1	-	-	TGTGCCAGCAGCTTAGCATACAACACTGAAGCTTTCTTT	CASSLAYNTEAFF
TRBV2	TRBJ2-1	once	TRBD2	TGTGCCAGCAGTGGTCGGACGGGAGGGAACAATGAGCAGTTCTTC	CASSGRTGGNNEQFF
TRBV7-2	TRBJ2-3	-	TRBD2	TGTGCCAGCCCCTTAATTGTAGCGGGAGGGCCTTCAGATACGCAGTATTTT	CASPLIVAGGPSDTQYF
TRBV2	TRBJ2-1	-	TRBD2	TGTGCCAGCAGTACCCGGGACTATTTGGCTGAGCAGTTCTTC	CASSTRDYLAEQFF
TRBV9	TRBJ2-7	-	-	TGTGCCAGCAGCGTAGTCTACCGGTTTGGCGGGACCTCCTACGAGCAGTACTTC	CASSVVYRFGGTSYEQYF
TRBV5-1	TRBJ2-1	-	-	TGCGCCAGCAGCTTCGGACAGACGATTAATTACAATGAGCAGTTCTTC	CASSFGQTINYNEQFF
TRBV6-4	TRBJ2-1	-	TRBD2	TGTGCCAGCAGCGCACTATTTGGACTAGCGGTTAGTGAGCAGTTCTTC	CASSALFGLAVSEQFF
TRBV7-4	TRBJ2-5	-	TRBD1	TGTGCCAGCAGCTCGCGACAGGGGGTGGAGACCCAGTACTTC	CASSSRQGVETQYF
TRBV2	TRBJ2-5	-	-	TGTGCCAGCAGTCCCCAGGGCCTACCGACGAAGGAGACCCAGTACTTC	CASSPQGLPTKETQYF
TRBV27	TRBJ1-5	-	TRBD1	TGTGCCAGCAGCACAGGGGTTCAGCCCCAGCATTTT	CASSTGVQPQHF
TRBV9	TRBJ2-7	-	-	TGTGCCAGCAGCGTAAGGGATCGGGGTGCGGAGCAGTACTTC	CASSVRDRGAEQYF
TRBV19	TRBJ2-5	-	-	TGTGCCAGTAGTATCGGCCGGCAAGAGACCCAGTACTTC	CASSIGRQETQYF
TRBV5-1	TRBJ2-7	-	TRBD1	TGCGCCAGCAGGACCGGGACAGGGTACGAGCAGTACTTC	CASRTGTGYEQYF
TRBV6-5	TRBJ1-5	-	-	TGTGCCAGCAGTAACAATCAGCCCCAGCATTTT	CASSNNQPQHF
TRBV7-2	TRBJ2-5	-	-	TGTGCCAGCAGCTTAGCTAGCGCTACGGAGACCCAGTACTTC	CASSLASATETQYF
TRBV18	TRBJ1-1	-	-	TGTGCCAGCTCCCCGAATCAGAAGATGAACACTGAAGCTTTCTTT	CASSPNQKMNTEAFF
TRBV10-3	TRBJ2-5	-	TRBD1	TGTGCCATCAGGGGACAGCGCCAAGAGACCCAGTACTTC	CAIRGQRQETQYF
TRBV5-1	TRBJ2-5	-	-	TGCGCCAGCAGCTTGGCCGCCACGACGCAAGAGACCCAGTACTTC	CASSLAATTQETQYF
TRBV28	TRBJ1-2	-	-	TGTGCCAGCAGACCCGGGGGGGACTATGGCTACACCTTC	CASRPGGDYGYTF
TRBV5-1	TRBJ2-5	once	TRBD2	TGCGCCAGCAGCTTAGGGGCTAGCGGGAGATTTTCCACTTTTTTAGAGACCCAGTACTTC	CASSLGASGRFSTFLETQYF
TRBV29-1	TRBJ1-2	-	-	TGCAGCGTTGACACAACACCGAACTATGGCTACACCTTC	CSVDTTPNYGYTF
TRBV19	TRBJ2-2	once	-	TGTGCCAGTGGGGTGACGGCCGGGGAGCTGTTTTTT	CASGVTAGELFF
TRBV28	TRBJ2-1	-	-	TGTGCCAGCAGTTTAGTGAGAAGTTACAATGAGCAGTTCTTC	CASSLVRSYNEQFF
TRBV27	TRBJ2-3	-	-	TGTGCCAGCAGTTTATACGGGGAGGATACGCAGTATTTT	CASSLYGEDTQYF
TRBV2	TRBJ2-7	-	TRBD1	TGTGCCAGCAGTGATCTGGGACAGCCCTACGAGCAGTACTTC	CASSDLGQPYEQYF
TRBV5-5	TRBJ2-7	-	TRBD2	TGTGCCAGCAGCCCCAGACTAGCGGGAGGGTCCCTCTACGAGCAGTACTTC	CASSPRLAGGSLYEQYF
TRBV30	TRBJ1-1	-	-	TGTGCCTGGTTGAGTCGAACCAGGGACACTGAAGCTTTCTTT	CAWLSRTRDTEAFF
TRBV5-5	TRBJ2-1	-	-	TGTGCCAGCAGCTACCAATACAATGAGCAGTTCTTC	CASSYQYNEQFF
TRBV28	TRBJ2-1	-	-	TGTGCCAGCAGTTCGTATAGGAGCTCCTACAATGAGCAGTTCTTC	CASSSYRSSYNEQFF
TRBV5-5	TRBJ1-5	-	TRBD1	TGTGCCAGCACGCCCGGGACAGGGGGCGGGAATCAGCCCCAGCATTTT	CASTPGTGGGNQPQHF
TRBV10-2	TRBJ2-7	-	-	TGCGCCAGCAGCGAGGCCTACGAGCAGTACTTC	CASSEAYEQYF
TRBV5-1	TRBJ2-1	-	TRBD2	TGCGCCAGCAGCCAAGGGACTAGCGGGACCTACAATGAGCAGTTCTTC	CASSQGTSGTYNEQFF
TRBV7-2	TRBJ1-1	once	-	TGTGCCAGCAGCTGGGGAGGGGCTGAAGCTTTCTTT	CASSWGGAEAFF
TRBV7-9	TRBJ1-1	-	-	TGTGCCAGCAGCAAATTGTCGGGGTTGAACACTGAAGCTTTCTTT	CASSKLSGLNTEAFF
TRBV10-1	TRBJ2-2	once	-	TGCGCCAGCAAGGGTTCTAACACCGGGGAGCTGTTTTTT	CASKGSNTGELFF
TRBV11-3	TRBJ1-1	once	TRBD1	TGTGCCAGCAGCCCAGGGACAGGGGAGAACACTGAAGCTTTCTTT	CASSPGTGENTEAFF
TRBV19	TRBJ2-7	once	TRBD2	TGTGCCAGTAGTAGAGGAAGGACTAGCGGGGAAACCTACGAGCAGTACTTC	CASSRGRTSGETYEQYF
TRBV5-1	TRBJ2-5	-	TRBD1	TGCGCCAGCAGCTGGGACAGGGGCAGCGAGACCCAGTACTTC	CASSWDRGSETQYF
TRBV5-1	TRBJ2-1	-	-	TGCGCCAGCAGCTCCGATGACAGTACCTACAATGAGCAGTTCTTC	CASSSDDSTYNEQFF
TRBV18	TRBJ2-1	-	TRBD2	TGTGCCAGCTCACCACGCGCGGGAGTCTACAATGAGCAGTTCTTC	CASSPRAGVYNEQFF
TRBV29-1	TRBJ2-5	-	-	TGCAGCGTTGCCCGGGAGACCCAGTACTTC	CSVARETQYF
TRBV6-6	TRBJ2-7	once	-	TGTGCCAGCAGGAACAGATATAGCTCCTACGAGCAGTACTTC	CASRNRYSSYEQYF